The rows below give T cell receptor beta chains drawn from one sample of a study of beta chain bispecific antibodies for T cell cancers. TCRdb itself ran the 5' RACE reads through MiXCR, one entry per CDR3 protein. The sample consists of tens of thousands of distinct CDR3 sequences, approximately 2.2% of them appearing once. Their recognized antigens are unknown. The sequences come from healthy donor T cells cultured with leukemia cells, collected from a culture containing a bispecific antibody targeting TCR Vbeta12. The receptors stem from a human donor in good health. Some clones in this sample may be carry-over from other donors' samples. CDR3s include the opening cysteine and the closing phenylalanine or tryptophan. The D gene is left open where the match is weak. The size field is filled for only some rows; it gives once, few, many or a size class.

j_call clone_size d_call v_call cdr3_aa cdr3_nt
TRBJ2-4 many - TRBV5-1 CASGRHVLAKNIQYF TGCGCCAGCGGCAGACACGTTCTAGCCAAAAACATTCAGTACTTC
TRBJ2-1 many - TRBV6-5 CASSGGDQGNEQFF TGTGCCAGCAGTGGAGGGGACCAGGGCAATGAGCAGTTCTTC
TRBJ2-5 many - TRBV9 CASSVAVDRHQETQYF TGTGCCAGCAGCGTAGCAGTAGACAGGCATCAAGAGACCCAGTACTTC
TRBJ1-6 many - TRBV2 CASSEEGNYNSPLHF TGTGCCAGCAGTGAAGAAGGGAACTATAATTCACCCCTCCACTTT
TRBJ2-3 many - TRBV7-9 CASSAYDLTQYF TGTGCCAGCAGCGCGTATGATCTTACGCAGTATTTT
TRBJ1-2 many - TRBV6-5 CASSYRDFGNYGYTF TGTGCCAGCAGTTACAGGGATTTTGGGAACTATGGCTACACCTTC
TRBJ2-6 - - TRBV28 CASSPDTKPNSGANVLTF TGTGCCAGCAGTCCGGACACCAAACCCAACTCTGGGGCCAACGTCCTGACTTTC
TRBJ2-5 many - TRBV10-3 CATVGGNQETQYF TGTGCCACGGTCGGGGGAAACCAAGAGACCCAGTACTTC
TRBJ2-6 many - TRBV24-1 CATGDTSSGANVLTF TGTGCCACCGGAGACACCAGTTCTGGGGCCAACGTCCTGACTTTC
TRBJ1-1 many - TRBV19 CASSIDFYQGSSFF TGTGCCAGTAGTATAGATTTTTACCAGGGATCATCTTTCTTT
TRBJ2-2 many - TRBV4-2 CASSQSASAVGTGELFF TGTGCCAGCAGCCAGAGTGCATCCGCGGTTGGCACCGGGGAGCTGTTTTTT
TRBJ2-5 many - TRBV5-4 CASSLFSVSQETQYF TGTGCCAGCAGCTTGTTTTCGGTCTCCCAAGAGACCCAGTACTTC
TRBJ1-1 many - TRBV28 CASSFGGSTEAFF TGTGCCAGCAGTTTTGGGGGAAGCACTGAAGCTTTCTTT
TRBJ2-2 many TRBD2 TRBV20-1 CSARVWGGLAAGELFF TGCAGTGCTAGAGTCTGGGGGGGACTAGCGGCCGGGGAGCTGTTTTTT
TRBJ2-5 many - TRBV7-9 CASSSPAGLQETQYF TGTGCCAGCAGCTCCCCCGCGGGTTTGCAAGAGACCCAGTACTTC
TRBJ1-2 many TRBD1 TRBV27 CASSDRESYGYTF TGTGCCAGCAGTGACAGGGAAAGCTATGGCTACACCTTC
TRBJ2-6 few - TRBV7-8 CASSLGWPPARSGANVLTF TGTGCCAGCAGCTTAGGGTGGCCCCCGGCGCGCTCCGGGGCCAACGTCCTGACTTTC
TRBJ2-1 many TRBD2 TRBV5-1 CASSSGLAGENEQFF TGCGCCAGCAGCTCGGGACTAGCGGGGGAAAATGAGCAGTTCTTC
TRBJ2-5 many - TRBV7-9 CASSLVGTRETQYF TGTGCCAGCAGCTTAGTGGGGACGAGGGAGACCCAGTACTTC
TRBJ1-1 many - TRBV5-1 CASRGTANTEAFF TGCGCCAGCCGCGGGACGGCGAACACTGAAGCTTTCTTT
TRBJ2-1 many TRBD2 TRBV30 CAWSEGLVRASEQFF TGTGCCTGGAGTGAAGGACTAGTCAGAGCCAGTGAGCAGTTCTTC
TRBJ1-6 - - TRBV21-1 CASSKEQGESSSLHF TGTGCCAGCAGCAAAGAGCAGGGTGAGAGTTCATCCCTCCACTTT
TRBJ2-1 few TRBD2 TRBV5-1 CASSYTSGSYNEQFF TGCGCCAGCAGCTATACTAGCGGCTCCTACAATGAGCAGTTCTTC
TRBJ2-7 many TRBD1 TRBV20-1 CSVPDRQKYEQYF TGCAGTGTCCCGGACAGGCAAAAGTACGAGCAGTACTTC
TRBJ2-1 many - TRBV2 CASSETGYNEQFF TGTGCCAGCAGTGAAACCGGCTACAATGAGCAGTTCTTC
TRBJ2-3 many TRBD2 TRBV6-1 CASSAGTSGGIDTQYF TGTGCCAGCAGTGCAGGGACTAGCGGGGGAATAGATACGCAGTATTTT
TRBJ2-7 many - TRBV30 CAWSAAVRDSRSYEQYF TGTGCCTGGAGTGCCGCAGTCCGGGACTCGAGGTCCTACGAGCAGTACTTC
TRBJ2-7 many - TRBV4-2 CASSQALGTYEQYF TGTGCCAGCAGCCAGGCACTTGGGACCTACGAGCAGTACTTC
TRBJ2-7 many TRBD2 TRBV5-1 CASSPAAGEGYEQYF TGCGCCAGCAGCCCGGCGGCGGGGGAAGGCTACGAGCAGTACTTC
TRBJ1-2 many - TRBV7-9 CASRALEGENGYTF TGTGCCAGCAGGGCTCTCGAGGGAGAGAACGGCTACACCTTC
TRBJ2-3 medium-sized - TRBV11-2 CASSPTAIGVDTQYF TGTGCCAGCAGCCCTACCGCGATCGGGGTAGATACGCAGTATTTT
TRBJ1-3 many - TRBV6-5 CASSYSISRGSGNTIYF TGTGCCAGCAGTTACTCGATATCTCGGGGTTCTGGAAACACCATATATTTT
TRBJ1-5 many - TRBV20-1 CSASGEGNRQPQHF TGCAGTGCTAGCGGTGAGGGAAACCGTCAGCCCCAGCATTTT
TRBJ1-5 many TRBD1 TRBV7-9 CASSLSDRGNQPQHF TGTGCCAGCAGCTTAAGCGACAGGGGCAATCAGCCCCAGCATTTT
TRBJ1-6 many - TRBV19 CASNSGGHSPLHF TGTGCCAGTAACTCCGGGGGACACTCACCCCTCCACTTT
TRBJ1-1 many TRBD1 TRBV27 CASSLTGGTEAFF TGTGCCAGCAGCCTCACAGGGGGCACTGAAGCTTTCTTT
TRBJ2-7 medium-sized - TRBV20-1 CSARPGGAYEQYF TGCAGTGCTAGGCCAGGGGGGGCCTACGAGCAGTACTTC
TRBJ1-1 many - TRBV29-1 CSVAGTIMNTEAFF TGCAGCGTTGCGGGGACCATCATGAACACTGAAGCTTTCTTT
TRBJ1-3 many - TRBV20-1 CSAYGTGNTIYF TGCAGTGCTTACGGGACTGGAAACACCATATATTTT
TRBJ2-7 many - TRBV28 CASSTTGSYEQYF TGTGCCAGCAGTACGACAGGATCCTACGAGCAGTACTTC
TRBJ2-5 few - TRBV30 CAWSVQQETQYF TGTGCCTGGAGTGTACAGCAAGAGACCCAGTACTTC
TRBJ2-3 many TRBD2 TRBV5-1 CASSPDSGAPPDTQYF TGCGCCAGCAGCCCTGATAGCGGGGCTCCGCCAGATACGCAGTATTTT
TRBJ1-5 many TRBD1 TRBV30 CAWSDTGVSHQPQHF TGTGCCTGGAGCGATACAGGGGTCTCCCATCAGCCCCAGCATTTT
TRBJ2-7 many - TRBV5-1 CASSLDGLYEQYF TGCGCCAGCAGCTTGGACGGACTATACGAGCAGTACTTC
TRBJ1-1 many - TRBV25-1 CASSEYPLTVNTEAFF TGTGCCAGCAGTGAATACCCCCTGACAGTAAACACTGAAGCTTTCTTT
TRBJ2-3 many - TRBV7-3 CASSLGYGGTDTQYF TGTGCCAGCAGCTTAGGATATGGGGGCACAGATACGCAGTATTTT
TRBJ2-1 many TRBD2 TRBV20-1 CSARDLNAGGPLNEQFF TGCAGTGCTAGAGATCTCAACGCGGGGGGGCCCCTCAATGAGCAGTTCTTC